This TCR beta chain derives from a study of OX40 agonist ivuxolimab in advanced cancers. In the study overall: Ivuxolimab was an agonistic, fully human IgG2 monoclonal antibody directed against OX40 (CD134), a costimulatory receptor. The point of sequencing TCRbeta in the periphery was to test whether ivuxolimab changed TCR sequence diversity and drove clonal T-cell expansion. Patients were allowed to have had prior anti-PD-1, anti-PD-L1 or anti-CTLA-4 therapy, and around 43% of the dose-escalation patients had been treated with checkpoint inhibitors. A male proportion of around 83% and a mean age of roughly 55 years, ranging from roughly 20 to 80, were recorded for the dose-escalation cohort. Partial responses were achieved by three dose-escalation patients, of whom one had hepatocellular carcinoma and two had cutaneous melanoma. Intravenous ivuxolimab was administered to patients every 2 weeks at six dose levels: 0.01, 0.1, 0.3, 1.5, 3 and 10 mg/kg. The paper reports the monotherapy dose-escalation portion (N = 52 patients) of the phase I ivuxolimab trial. Among the roughly 52 dose-escalation patients, about 19 had hepatocellular carcinoma, 15 or so melanoma, 9 renal cell carcinoma and 9 head and neck cancer.

Concerning this clone itself: No antigen is known for it. The junction does not match germline at one end; this may be a read error.

The germline V gene (reference sequence) specifies SSHAT as CDR1 and FNYEAQ as CDR2. The CDR3 has 16 amino acids, counting the end cysteine and phenylalanine. This entry keeps only the CDR3 DNA: 48 bases, framed from base 1. Genomic DNA was isolated from the sorted cells so that the TCRbeta CDR3 region could be sequenced. The immunoSEQ Assay was used to sequence the TCRbeta CDR3 regions. Drawn from immuneACCESS, this table holds only the in-frame rearrangements with V and J called that TCRdb kept. Clones are partly lost; checked studies trace under half to an unresolved V gene and leave the rest unexplained. The sample includes roughly 60,000 clones, with roughly 86% observed a single time. Of the sample, about 5.6% is held by the ten largest clones. The full study reports these points: After ivuxolimab, more expanded clones were found on average in CD8+ T cells than in CD4+ T cells. Antigen specificity was not determined for the clonally expanded peripheral T cells. Clonal expansion of both CD4+ and CD8+ blood T cells was observed from baseline to week 6 at doses 0.1 to 3.0 mg/kg. In the 0.1-3.0 mg/kg groups, partial responders had among the lowest normalized peripheral clonal expansion, particularly in CD8+ T cells. Low levels of normalized T-cell clonal expansion were also seen in some patients who did not respond.

Patients with autoimmune disease history or receiving systemic immunosuppression were excluded from the trial. Peripheral blood for TCR sequencing was collected from all dose cohorts at baseline, on cycle 4 day 1, and on cycle 7 day 1. Samples were obtained from an open-label, multicenter, first-in-human phase I dose-escalation trial of ivuxolimab. The trial enrolled adults with locally advanced or metastatic head and neck squamous cell, hepatocellular, melanoma or renal cell carcinoma. Before TCR sequencing, CD4+ T cells and CD8+ T cells from peripheral blood were sorted into separate populations.

The specimen comprised CD4+ or CD8+ T cells sorted from blood, sampled in a trial of the OX40 agonist ivuxolimab. The source is an adult with an advanced solid tumor such as melanoma, head and neck, liver or kidney cancer. The rearranged chain carries TRBV7-7 and TRBJ2-1; TRBD2 lines up with 10 middle nucleotides. The CDR3 is CASSLVASGRNNEQFF. The DNA sequence reads TGTGCTAGCAGCTTAGTGGCTAGCGGGAGAAACAATGAGCAGTTCTTC.